This TCR beta chain was identified in a study of blood T cell repertoires in COVID-19. Study summary: Samples taken during acute and convalescent COVID-19 were collected in the United States, Italy and Spain. PBMCs, B-cell-depleted T cells, or T cells were the source of the cDNA or gDNA that made up the material.

In the authors' methods: Scientists estimated how many nucleated cells there were by amplifying reference gene primers. Libraries were prepared by immunoSEQ multiplex PCR; TCRdb keeps only in-frame clonotypes and omits some of them. The V and J calls and clone size come from that table; D and trimming were worked out from the DNA. The repertoire holds roughly 60,000 clones, with 85% as singletons. Germline V gene data show CDR1 as LGHDT and CDR2 as YNNKEL (reference sequence). This CDR3 comprises 15 residues. V was pared by 1 base and J by 1 base, with 11 bases between. Sequencing was carried out using peripheral blood. This clonotype originated in a human donor in a cohort sampled during active COVID-19. The V call is TRBV3-1 (or the pseudogene TRBV3-2), the J call TRBJ2-7; D gene uncertain. CDR3 sequence: CASSQAKIISYEQYF. Written as DNA, the CDR3 is TGTGCCAGCAGCCAAGCTAAGATAATTTCCTACGAGCAGTACTTC.